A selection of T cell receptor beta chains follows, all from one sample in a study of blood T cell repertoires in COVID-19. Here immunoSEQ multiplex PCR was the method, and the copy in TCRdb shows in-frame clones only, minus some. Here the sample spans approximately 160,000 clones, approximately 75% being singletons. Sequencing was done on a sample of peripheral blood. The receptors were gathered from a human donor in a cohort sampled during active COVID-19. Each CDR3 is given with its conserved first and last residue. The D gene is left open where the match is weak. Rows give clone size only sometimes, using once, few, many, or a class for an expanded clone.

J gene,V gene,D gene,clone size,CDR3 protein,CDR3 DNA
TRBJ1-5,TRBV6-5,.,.,CATSLGVGQPQHF,TGTGCCACCTCACTGGGAGTGGGACAGCCCCAGCATTTT
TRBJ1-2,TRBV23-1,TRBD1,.,CAIAGGLGHGYTF,TGCGCCATCGCAGGGGGCTTAGGGCATGGCTACACCTTC
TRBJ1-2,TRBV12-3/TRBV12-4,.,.,CASRAGPYGYTF,TGTGCCAGCAGGGCAGGGCCCTATGGCTACACCTTC
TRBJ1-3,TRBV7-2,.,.,CASRGEVLRSSGNTIYF,TGTGCCAGCAGAGGAGAAGTCCTGAGGAGCTCTGGAAACACCATATATTTT
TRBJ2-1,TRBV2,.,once,CASSFNLQTPNEQFF,TGTGCCAGCAGTTTCAATTTACAGACGCCGAATGAGCAGTTCTTC
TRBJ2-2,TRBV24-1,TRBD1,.,CATSDPGDRVGGELFF,TGTGCCACCAGTGACCCAGGCGACAGGGTTGGCGGGGAGCTGTTTTTT
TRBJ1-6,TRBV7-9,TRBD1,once,CASSPGQGGSPLHF,TGTGCCAGCAGCCCCGGACAGGGAGGCTCACCCCTCCACTTT
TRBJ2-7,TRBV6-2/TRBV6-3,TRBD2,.,CASSYFRGGEQYF,TGTGCCAGCAGTTACTTCCGGGGGGGCGAGCAGTACTTC
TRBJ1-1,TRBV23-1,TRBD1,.,CANRGEEEAFF,TGCGCCAACAGGGGAGAAGAAGAAGCTTTCTTT
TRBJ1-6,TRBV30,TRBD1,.,CAYRGSASPLHF,TGTGCCTACAGGGGAAGCGCTTCACCCCTCCACTTT
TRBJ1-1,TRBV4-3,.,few,CASSQVGGVAFF,TGCGCCAGCAGCCAAGTGGGGGGAGTAGCTTTCTTT
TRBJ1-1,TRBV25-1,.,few,CASSYFSGTEAFF,TGTGCCAGCAGTTACTTCTCGGGAACTGAAGCTTTCTTT
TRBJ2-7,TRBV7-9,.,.,CASSLSALHYEQYF,TGTGCCAGCAGCTTATCAGCGCTCCACTACGAGCAGTACTTC
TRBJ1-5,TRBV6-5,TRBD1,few,CATTPQGGPNQPQHF,TGTGCCACCACCCCCCAGGGGGGTCCCAATCAGCCCCAGCATTTT
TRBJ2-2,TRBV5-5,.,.,CASRPLGAGTGELFF,TGTGCCAGCAGACCTTTGGGGGCGGGCACCGGGGAGCTGTTTTTT
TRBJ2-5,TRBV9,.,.,CASSRAPTTQETQYF,TGTGCCAGCAGTCGAGCTCCGACTACCCAAGAGACCCAGTACTTC
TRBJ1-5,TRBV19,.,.,CASSIVGGGSNQPQHF,TGTGCCAGTAGTATAGTAGGCGGGGGTAGCAATCAGCCCCAGCATTTT
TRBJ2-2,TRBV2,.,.,CASRRLVNTGELFF,TGTGCCAGCAGGCGCCTAGTGAACACCGGGGAGCTGTTTTTT
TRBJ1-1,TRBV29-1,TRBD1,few,CSAGQVMNTEAFF,TGCAGCGCCGGACAGGTAATGAACACTGAAGCTTTCTTT
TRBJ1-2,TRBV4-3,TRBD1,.,CASSQDKTGGADGYTF,TGCGCCAGCAGCCAAGACAAGACAGGGGGCGCGGATGGCTACACCTTC
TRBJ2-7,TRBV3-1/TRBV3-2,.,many,CASSQDSMTPREQYF,TGTGCCAGCAGCCAAGATAGTATGACCCCGAGGGAGCAGTACTTC
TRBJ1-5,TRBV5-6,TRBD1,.,CASSRGQVNQPQHF,TGTGCCAGCAGCCGAGGACAGGTAAATCAGCCCCAGCATTTT
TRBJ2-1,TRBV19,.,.,CASSRTGVPDGEQFF,TGTGCCAGTAGTAGGACGGGAGTCCCCGACGGTGAGCAGTTCTTC
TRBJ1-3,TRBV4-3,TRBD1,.,CASSQGPGQGNTIYF,TGCGCCAGCAGCCAAGGTCCGGGACAGGGGAACACCATATATTTT
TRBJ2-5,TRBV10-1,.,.,CASSESGQGQETQYF,TGCGCCAGCAGTGAGTCTGGGCAGGGGCAAGAGACCCAGTACTTC
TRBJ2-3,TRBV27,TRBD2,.,CASSFSGGGTQYF,TGTGCCAGCAGTTTTTCCGGGGGGGGTACGCAGTATTTT
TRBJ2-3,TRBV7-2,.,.,CASSLLEKPTDTQYF,TGTGCCAGCAGCTTACTAGAAAAACCTACAGATACGCAGTATTTT
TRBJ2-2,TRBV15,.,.,CATSGRTDSFTGELFF,TGTGCCACCAGCGGACGGACAGACAGCTTCACCGGGGAGCTGTTTTTT
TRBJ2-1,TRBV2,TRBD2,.,CASSGLAGPREQFF,TGTGCCAGCAGTGGACTAGCGGGGCCCAGGGAGCAGTTCTTC
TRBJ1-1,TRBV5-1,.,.,CASSSRQDTEAFF,TGCGCCAGCAGCTCGAGACAGGACACTGAAGCTTTCTTT
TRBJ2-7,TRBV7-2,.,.,CASSPVAMPTYEQYF,TGTGCCAGCAGCCCAGTAGCTATGCCAACCTACGAGCAGTACTTC
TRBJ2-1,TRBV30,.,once,CAWSVRSGDEQFF,TGTGCCTGGAGTGTAAGGTCGGGAGATGAGCAGTTCTTC
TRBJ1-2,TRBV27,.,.,CASRTNRDPANYGYTF,TGTGCCAGCAGGACAAACAGGGATCCGGCTAACTATGGCTACACCTTC
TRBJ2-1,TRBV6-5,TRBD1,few,CASSLTGGPNNEQFF,TGTGCCAGCAGTTTAACAGGGGGCCCAAACAATGAGCAGTTCTTC
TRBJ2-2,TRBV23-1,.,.,CASSPRGEATGELFF,TGCGCCAGCAGCCCCAGGGGGGAGGCCACCGGGGAGCTGTTTTTT
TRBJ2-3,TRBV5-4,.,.,CASSDHRQNRTKGFTDTQYF,TGTGCCAGCAGCGACCACAGACAGAACCGGACTAAAGGGTTCACAGATACGCAGTATTTT
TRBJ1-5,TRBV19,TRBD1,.,CASSKGQAGGNQPQHF,TGTGCCAGTAGTAAGGGACAGGCTGGGGGCAATCAGCCCCAGCATTTT
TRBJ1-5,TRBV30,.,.,CAWSVGGDQPQHF,TGTGCCTGGAGTGTGGGGGGGGATCAGCCCCAGCATTTT
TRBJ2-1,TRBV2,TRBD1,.,CARESGGGEQFF,TGTGCCAGAGAGTCAGGGGGCGGTGAGCAGTTCTTC
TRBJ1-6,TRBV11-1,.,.,CASSPSDFSSNSPLHF,TGTGCCAGCAGCCCATCGGACTTCTCCTCTAATTCACCCCTCCACTTT
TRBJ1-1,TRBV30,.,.,CAWSVLREAFF,TGTGCCTGGAGTGTACTAAGGGAAGCTTTCTTT
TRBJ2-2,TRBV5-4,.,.,CASSLVLSQGSAGELFF,TGTGCCAGCAGCTTGGTTCTCTCTCAGGGCAGCGCCGGGGAGCTGTTTTTT
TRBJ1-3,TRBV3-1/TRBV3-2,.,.,CASMSDTKGWAGNTIYF,TGTGCCAGCATGTCCGATACCAAGGGGTGGGCTGGAAACACCATATATTTT
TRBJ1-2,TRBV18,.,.,CASSPPDGRGVGTF,TGTGCCAGCTCACCACCGGATGGACGCGGGGTCGGCACCTTC
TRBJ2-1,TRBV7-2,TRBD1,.,CASSSPGGVDNEQFF,TGTGCCAGCAGCTCCCCAGGGGGAGTAGACAATGAGCAGTTCTTC
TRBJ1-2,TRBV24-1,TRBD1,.,CATSGRGDYGYTF,TGTGCCACCAGTGGCAGGGGGGACTATGGCTACACCTTC
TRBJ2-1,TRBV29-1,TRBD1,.,CSVERGQGVINEQFF,TGCAGCGTTGAACGGGGACAGGGGGTTATCAATGAGCAGTTCTTC
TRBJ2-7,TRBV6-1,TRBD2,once,CASSETGLAGGLEQYF,TGTGCCAGCAGTGAAACGGGACTAGCGGGGGGGCTCGAGCAGTACTTC
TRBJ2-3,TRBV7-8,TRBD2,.,CASSRALAGSRTDTQYF,TGTGCCAGCAGCCGAGCATTAGCGGGATCTCGGACAGATACGCAGTATTTT
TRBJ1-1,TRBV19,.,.,CASSLRGRNTEAFF,TGTGCCAGTAGTCTCAGGGGTCGGAACACTGAAGCTTTCTTT
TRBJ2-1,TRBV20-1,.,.,CSAVEDEQFF,TGCAGTGCTGTTGAGGATGAGCAGTTCTTC
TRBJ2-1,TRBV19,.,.,CASSIFFGGSKDEQFF,TGTGCCAGTAGTATCTTTTTTGGGGGCAGCAAGGATGAGCAGTTCTTC
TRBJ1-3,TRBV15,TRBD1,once,CATSRTGGEHGNTIYF,TGTGCCACCAGCAGGACAGGGGGCGAGCATGGAAACACCATATATTTT
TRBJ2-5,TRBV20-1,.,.,CSASHDSSTQETQYF,TGCAGTGCTAGTCACGACAGCTCCACCCAAGAGACCCAGTACTTC